The sequence of this TCR beta chain was determined in a study of Tregs in tolerant kidney transplant recipients. About the research overall: CD4+CD25+CD127- cells came from approximately 3-day belatacept mixed lymphocyte reactions, some with roughly five-day graft donor restimulation.

As to this clone: Its specificity is not known.

From germline, CDR1 is LNHNV and CDR2 YYDKDF (reference sequence). The V segment lost 0 bases and the J segment 1 base; nucleotides outside the gene matches: 9. This CDR3 comprises 19 residues. Profiling relied on immunoSEQ multiplex PCR, and the TCRdb table lists in-frame clones only, not all of them. Among under 45,000 clones listed, 95% to 96% were seen once. The origin of this receptor is a human donor in good health. The V and J genes are TRBV15 and TRBJ2-4; 10 bases match TRBD1. Sequencing used Tregs from blood cultured with allogeneic cells. The CDR3 loop is CATSRDKGTGVWAKNIQYF. Written as DNA, the CDR3 is TGTGCCACCAGCAGAGATAAAGGGACAGGGGTTTGGGCCAAAAACATTCAGTACTTC.